This TCR beta chain is from a study of blood T cell repertoires in COVID-19. In the study overall: PBMCs, B-cell-depleted T cells, or T cells were the source of the cDNA or gDNA that made up the material.

The table came from immunoSEQ multiplex PCR; TCRdb's copy has only in-frame clones and leaves some out. The data show approximately 96,000 clones, 81% seen once. The clonotype was recovered from a woman aged 80 or older with acute or convalescent COVID-19. The sample was peripheral blood.

The CDR3 is CASGTGETDTQYF. CDR3 nucleotides: TGTGCCAGTGGGACAGGGGAAACAGATACGCAGTATTTT. The V gene is TRBV11-2, the J gene TRBJ2-3; 10 nucleotides line up with TRBD1. Germline trimming cut 9 bases from V and 3 bases from J; bases unmatched to any gene: 3. The CDR3 is made up of 13 amino acids. Looked up from germline, CDR1 is SGHAT and CDR2 is FQNNGV.